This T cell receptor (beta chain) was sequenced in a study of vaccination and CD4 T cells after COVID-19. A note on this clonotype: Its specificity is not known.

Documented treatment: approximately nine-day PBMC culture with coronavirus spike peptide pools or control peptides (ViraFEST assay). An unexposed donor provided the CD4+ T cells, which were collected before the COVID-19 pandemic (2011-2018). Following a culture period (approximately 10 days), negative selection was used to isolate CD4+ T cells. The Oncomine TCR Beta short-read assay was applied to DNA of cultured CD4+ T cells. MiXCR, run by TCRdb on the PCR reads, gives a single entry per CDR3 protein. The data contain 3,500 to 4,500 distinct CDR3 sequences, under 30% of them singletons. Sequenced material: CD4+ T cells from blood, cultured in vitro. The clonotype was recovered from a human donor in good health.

In DNA form, the CDR3 reads TGTGCCAGCAGTGAAGAGGGGTCTGGGCAGGAGACCCAGTACTTC. It encodes CASSEEGSGQETQYF. The chain links TRBV2 to TRBJ2-5, with a tentative D call TRBD1 (5 bases). The CDR3 extends over 15 amino acids. In germline, CDR1 is SNHLY, CDR2 FYNNEI. Trimming removed 1 base from V and 5 bases from J, with 14 bases in between. Combining the CDR3 with reference TRBV2 and TRBJ2-5 gives the whole variable domain EPEVTQTPSHQVTQMGQEVILRCVPISNHLYFYWYRQILGQKVEFLVSFYNNEISEKSEIFDDQFSVERPDGSNFTLKIRSTKLEDSAMYFCASSEEGSGQETQYFGPGTRLLVL.